This T cell receptor (beta chain) stems from a study of T-cell reconstitution after alpha-beta-depleted transplantation in children. This clonotype came up many times. Its matching antigen is unknown. Study-wide findings and caveats: Alpha-beta T cells present about two months after transplant were reported to originate from several hundred expanded graft clones. Fresh T-cell production supplied most of the T-cell counts and diversity seen one year after transplant. High day-60 TCRbeta diversity in some patients came from surviving recipient T cells and thymic progenitors.

Unique molecular identifiers were incorporated into the prepared TCRbeta library. TCRdb processed the PCR reads anew with MiXCR; each CDR3 protein has one entry. The sample includes about 110,000 distinct CDR3 sequences, about 6% of them seen just once. The source was PBMCs, mostly from graft donor cells, collected 360 days after TCRalphabeta/CD19-depleted stem cell transplant. The sequence derives from a male patient aged 2 to 10 who had a stem cell transplant for acute lymphoblastic leukemia, so the T cells may come from the graft donor.

The CDR3 reads CAISALLAGVFYNEQFF. DNA for the CDR3: TGTGCCATCAGTGCCTTACTAGCGGGAGTGTTTTACAATGAGCAGTTCTTC. The chain links TRBV10-3 to TRBJ2-1; TRBD2 aligns across 11 bases. The CDR3 consists of 17 residues. With V trimmed by 4 bases and J by 4 bases, 9 bases remained unmatched. CDR1 is ENHRY, CDR2 SYGVKD, per germline.